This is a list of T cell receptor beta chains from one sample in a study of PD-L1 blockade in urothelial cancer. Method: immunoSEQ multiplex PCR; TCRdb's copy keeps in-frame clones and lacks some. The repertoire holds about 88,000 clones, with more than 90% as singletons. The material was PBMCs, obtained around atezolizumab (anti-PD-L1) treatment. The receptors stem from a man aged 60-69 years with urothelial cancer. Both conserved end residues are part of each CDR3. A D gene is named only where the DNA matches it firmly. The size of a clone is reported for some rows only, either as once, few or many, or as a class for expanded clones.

TGCGCCAGCAGCTGGGGAGTAGCGGGGGGCCAAGAGACCCAGTACTTC	CASSWGVAGGQETQYF	.	TRBD2	TRBV5-1	TRBJ2-5
TGTGCCAGCAGCATTTCCGGGACAGTCAGTGAAGCTTTCTTT	CASSISGTVSEAFF	.	TRBD1	TRBV9	TRBJ1-1
TGTGCCAGCAGCTTAGCAACAGGGCCAACGACTGAAGCTTTCTTT	CASSLATGPTTEAFF	.	.	TRBV7-6	TRBJ1-1
TGCGCCAGCAGCCAAGACGCCAGCGCCAGCACAGATACGCAGTATTTT	CASSQDASASTDTQYF	.	.	TRBV4-1	TRBJ2-3
TGTGCCAGCAGCGGCCCATCAGACAGGGACGAGACCCAGTACTTC	CASSGPSDRDETQYF	.	TRBD1	TRBV7-2	TRBJ2-5
TGTGCCAGCCGGCAGGGGCGAATCTCTGGAAACACCATATATTTT	CASRQGRISGNTIYF	.	.	TRBV6-6	TRBJ1-3
TGTGCCGTAAGCAGGGTCCACATTAATGAGCAGTTCTTC	CAVSRVHINEQFF	.	.	TRBV15	TRBJ2-1
TGTGCCAGCAGACGGGGGGCAGGGTGGGGACAAGAGACCCAGTACTTC	CASRRGAGWGQETQYF	.	.	TRBV11-2	TRBJ2-5
TGTGCCAGCAGTGAATACGGGACAGGGGGCTACGAGCAGTACTTC	CASSEYGTGGYEQYF	.	TRBD1	TRBV25-1	TRBJ2-7
TGTGCCACCCGAGGACTGTATAATTCACCCCTCCACTTT	CATRGLYNSPLHF	.	.	TRBV19	TRBJ1-6
TGCAGCGTAAGGGACAGGGGCGACTATGGCTACACCTTC	CSVRDRGDYGYTF	few	TRBD1	TRBV29-1	TRBJ1-2
TGTGCCAGCAGCTTTCAGGGGAATCAGCCCCAGCATTTT	CASSFQGNQPQHF	.	.	TRBV5-4	TRBJ1-5
TGTGCCAGTAGAAATACAGGGGGCGCCGTCACTGAAGCTTTCTTT	CASRNTGGAVTEAFF	.	TRBD1	TRBV19	TRBJ1-1
TGTGCCAGTAGTATCCTGCCGGGTAACACTGAAGCTTTCTTT	CASSILPGNTEAFF	.	.	TRBV19	TRBJ1-1
TGTGCCAGCAGTTTAGGCGGGACTAGTTTCTGGGAGACCCAGTACTTC	CASSLGGTSFWETQYF	.	TRBD2	TRBV28	TRBJ2-5
TGCGCCAGCAGCCAAGGGGGGGGATTGGCCGGAAACACCATATATTTT	CASSQGGGLAGNTIYF	once	.	TRBV4-3	TRBJ1-3